These 19 T cell receptor beta chains originate from one sample sequenced in a study of blood T cell repertoires in COVID-19. Only in-frame clones appear in the TCRdb table, and some are missing; sequencing was by immunoSEQ multiplex PCR. This sample has about 56,000 clones; around 89% occur once, and the top ten carry around 20%. The sample taken for sequencing was peripheral blood. These receptors all come from a human donor in a cohort sampled during active COVID-19.

V is TRBV30 and J is TRBJ2-3; D uncertain. V dropped 1 base and J dropped 5 bases, with 10 bases sitting between them. Germline CDR1 reads GTSNPN; CDR2 reads SVGIG (reference sequence). The CDR3 consists of 13 residues. The CDR3 is CAWSGLVGDTQYF. CDR3 in DNA: TGTGCCTGGAGTGGTCTAGTTGGAGATACGCAGTATTTT.

This sequence joins TRBV7-9 and TRBJ2-1, with D maybe TRBD2 (5 bases). Per germline, CDR1 SEHNR and CDR2 FQNEAQ (reference sequence). The germline V and J ends were trimmed by 1 base and 12 bases, with 10 bases remaining between them. There are 12 residues in the CDR3. CDR3 nucleotide sequence: TGTGCCAGCAGCTTAGAAGGCGGAGGGCAGTTCTTC. This gives the protein CASSLEGGGQFF.

The V gene is TRBV6-6, the J gene TRBJ1-4; weak D call: TRBD1 (6 bases). Germline CDR1 MNHNY, CDR2 SVGAGI (reference sequence). The CDR3 totals 14 residues. Trimming cost V 5 bases and J 8 bases, with 15 bases left between them. CDR3 nucleotides: TGTGCCAGCAGTCCAACAGGGTTCCGGGAAAAACTGTTTTTT. Translation: CASSPTGFREKLFF.

V usage is TRBV5-4 and J usage is TRBJ2-5, with D tentatively TRBD1 (5 bases). The germline gives CDR1 SGHNT, CDR2 YYREEE (reference sequence). Deletions cut 5 bases from V and 5 bases from J, with 13 bases between. The CDR3 contains 13 residues. CDR3 nucleotide sequence: TGTGCCAGCAGGTACCAGGGTTCCGAGACCCAGTACTTC. Protein product: CASRYQGSETQYF.

The chain uses TRBV2 and TRBJ2-5; TRBD1 agrees at 10 bases. The germline V gene has CDR1 SNHLY and CDR2 FYNNEI. Trimming cost V 8 bases and J 5 bases; bases outside gene matches: 5. The CDR3 spans 13 residues. In nucleotides, the CDR3 is TGTGCCAGCCTGGGACAGGGGAGGGAGACCCAGTACTTC. Translated: CASLGQGRETQYF.

The chain uses TRBV30 and TRBJ2-3; D gene uncertain. CDR3 length: 14 amino acids. CDR1 and CDR2 from the germline V gene are GTSNPN and SVGIG (reference sequence). The germline V and J ends were trimmed by 0 bases and 1 base, with 8 bases remaining between them. This CDR3 is CAWSVPSRTDTQYF. The CDR3 DNA reads TGTGCCTGGAGTGTCCCCAGTCGCACAGATACGCAGTATTTT.

This chain uses TRBV2 with TRBJ1-1; possibly TRBD1 for D (5 bases). The germline gives CDR1 SNHLY, CDR2 FYNNEI. V lost 8 bases and J 5 bases, leaving 6 bases between the germline ends. CDR3 length: 10 amino acids. The CDR3 here is CASQGTEAFF. The DNA for the CDR3 is TGTGCCAGCCAGGGTACTGAAGCTTTCTTT.

The J gene is TRBJ1-2, the V gene TRBV18, with TRBD1 matching 9 bases. Trimming removed 3 bases from V and 3 bases from J; junction bases left unmatched: 8. The CDR3 extends over 16 amino acids. Germline V gene sequence: CDR1 KGHSH, CDR2 LQKENI. The CDR3 coding sequence is TGTGCCAGCTCACCTCAGACAGGGGGAAGTGACTATGGCTACACCTTC. Protein: CASSPQTGGSDYGYTF.

Here the CDR3 reads CASSPLPPTARLGNTIYF. In DNA, the CDR3 is TGCGCCAGCAGCCCTCTACCTCCGACAGCCCGATTGGGAAACACCATATATTTT. The rearrangement joins TRBV4-1 to TRBJ1-3; weak D call: TRBD1 (5 bases). This CDR3 has 18 amino acids. The germline V and J ends were trimmed by 4 bases and 4 bases, with 23 bases remaining between them. Germline CDR1 and CDR2: MGHRA and YSYEKL.

V and J are TRBV4-3 and TRBJ2-7; 9 bases map to TRBD1. The CDR3 contains 15 residues. V lost 0 bases and J lost 9; bases outside the gene matches: 9. The germline V gene has CDR1 LGHNA and CDR2 YSLEER. CDR3 DNA: TGCGCCAGCAGCCAAGAACGATCGACAGGGGGTAGGCAGTACTTC. Amino acid sequence: CASSQERSTGGRQYF.

The J gene is TRBJ1-3, the V gene TRBV4-3, with 7 bases aligning to TRBD1. Germline V gene data show CDR1 as LGHNA and CDR2 as YSLEER. After removal of 3 bases from V and 0 bases from J, the junction contained 2 bases not matched to a gene. The CDR3 sequence is 15 residues long. Written as DNA, the CDR3 is TGCGCCAGCAGCCACAGGACAGGCTCTGGAAACACCATATATTTT. Protein sequence: CASSHRTGSGNTIYF.

The rearrangement joins TRBV7-2 to TRBJ2-1; 9 bases are shared with TRBD1. Germline lookup yields CDR1 SGHTA and CDR2 FQGNSA. Trimming at V came to 4 bases and at J to 6 bases, leaving 4 bases not matched to a gene. This CDR3 is built from 14 residues. In nucleotides, the CDR3 is TGTGCCAGCAGCTACCCGACAGGGGGCAATGAGCAGTTCTTC. Its protein product is CASSYPTGGNEQFF.

There are many counts of this clone. This chain uses TRBV19 with TRBJ2-7; D remains ambiguous. The germline CDR1 and CDR2 sequences are LNHDA and SQIVND (reference sequence). CDR3 length equals 14 residues. V was shortened by 4 bases and J by 2 bases, with 12 bases between the two germline ends. The CDR3 coding sequence is TGTGCCAGTAGTAAGGCAGAAGACACCTACGAGCAGTACTTC. It yields the protein CASSKAEDTYEQYF.

This clone was counted once. The chain combines TRBV6-5 with TRBJ1-1, with 9 bases that match TRBD1. Germline CDR1 reads MNHEY; CDR2 reads SVGAGI. The CDR3 totals 13 residues. The junction had 5 bases not matched to a gene; V was cut back by 2 bases and J by 10 bases. The CDR3 coding sequence is TGTGCCAGCAGTTACACACAGGGGGCGCGAGCTTTCTTT. Encoded protein: CASSYTQGARAFF.

J is TRBJ2-2 and V is TRBV27; 9 positions match TRBD2. The J segment lost 0 bases and the V segment lost 3 bases, leaving 8 bases of the junction unmatched. Germline CDR1 and CDR2: MNHEY and SMNVEV (reference sequence). CDR3 length: 18 amino acids. CDR3 sequence reads: CASSLWGGGAPNTGELFF. CDR3 DNA sequence: TGTGCCAGCAGTTTGTGGGGCGGGGGGGCGCCGAACACCGGGGAGCTGTTTTTT.

The chain has TRBV7-8 and TRBJ1-3; D is uncertain. Trimming stripped 1 base from V and 0 bases from J, with 16 bases between. Germline CDR1 is SGHVS and CDR2 is FQNEAQ. This CDR3 contains 18 residues. CDR3 nucleotides: TGTGCCAGCAGCTTAGGGCCAGCTATTGGGCCCTCTGGAAACACCATATATTTT. It translates to CASSLGPAIGPSGNTIYF.

V and J are TRBV6-2 or TRBV6-3 and TRBJ2-7; D is uncertain. The CDR3 length is 13 residues. V gave up 6 bases and J gave up 6 bases, with 15 bases separating them. Per germline, CDR1 MNHEY and CDR2 SVGEGT. The CDR3 sequence is CASSSTYSGEQYF. The CDR3, as DNA: TGTGCCAGCAGCTCCACCTACTCAGGCGAGCAGTACTTC.

The chain has TRBV9 and TRBJ1-2; D is ambiguous. Trimming removed 2 bases at V and 8 bases at J, with 13 bases between. The CDR3 contains 13 residues. Germline CDR1 SGDLS, CDR2 YYNGEE. CDR3 loop: CASSVMVREGYTF. For the CDR3, the DNA is TGTGCCAGCAGCGTTATGGTGAGGGAGGGCTACACCTTC.

V gene TRBV30 combines with J gene TRBJ1-3, with D tentatively TRBD1 (5 bases). The CDR3 contains 14 residues. Per germline, CDR1 GTSNPN and CDR2 SVGIG (reference sequence). The ends were cut back, 0 bases at V and 4 bases at J, with 10 bases in the middle. The CDR3 DNA sequence: TGTGCCTGGAGTGTAGGGGCCGGAGGAAACACCATATATTTT. Protein: CAWSVGAGGNTIYF.